The 24 T cell receptor beta chains below were found in one sample sequenced in a study of memory CD4+ T cells and cytomegalovirus serostatus. This table comes from immunoSEQ multiplex PCR, and its TCRdb copy is limited to in-frame clones, with some not included. There are fewer than 35,000 clones in the sample; around 72% occur only once, and about 0.66% lies in the top ten. The sort gate was single viable CD3+CD4+CD8-CD45RO+ cells for memory CD4+ T cells. Sequencing used memory CD4+ T cells from blood. These receptors came from an adult in good health and CMV-seronegative.

The CDR3 nucleotides read TGTGCCAGCAGCGCAGGGGGGGGGCAGAGAGAGACCCAGTACTTC. This codes for CASSAGGGQRETQYF. This chain joins TRBV9 and TRBJ2-5; possibly TRBD1 or TRBD2 for D (7 bases each). Germline CDR1 and CDR2: SGDLS and YYNGEE. Trimming took off 3 bases at V and 4 bases at J, with 16 bases between the two ends. The CDR3 has 15 residues.

In this sample, this clone turned up once. The chain recombines TRBV6-6 with TRBJ1-1; TRBD1 matches at 8 bases. Germline-derived CDR1 and CDR2 are MNHNY and SVGAGI (reference sequence). J was trimmed by 1 base and V by 5 bases; bases with no gene match: 6. The CDR3 sequence is 15 residues long. CDR3 in DNA: TGTGCCAGCAGTGAGTGGGACAGGAGGAACACTGAAGCTTTCTTT. As protein: CASSEWDRRNTEAFF.

There are a few counts of this clone. The rearrangement links TRBV4-2 to TRBJ1-6, with 7 bases aligning to TRBD1. Germline V gene sequence: CDR1 LGHNA, CDR2 YNFKEQ. The CDR3 is 14 amino acids. With V trimmed by 4 bases and J by 5 bases, 2 bases remained unmatched. CDR3 nucleotide sequence: TGTGCCAGCAGCCCTGGGACAGATAATTCACCCCTCCACTTT. It yields the protein CASSPGTDNSPLHF.

The V and J genes are TRBV9 and TRBJ2-5; D assignment may be TRBD1 or TRBD2 (5 bases each). The CDR3 is 15 amino acids. Deletions cut 0 bases from V and 2 bases from J, with 11 bases between. Germline loops: CDR1 SGDLS, CDR2 YYNGEE. The CDR3 DNA sequence: TGTGCCAGCAGCGTAGGGTGGGGCGGGCAAGAGACCCAGTACTTC. Translated: CASSVGWGGQETQYF.

The rearrangement links TRBV6-1 to TRBJ1-2; 7 nucleotides agree with TRBD1. CDR1 is MNHNS, CDR2 SASEGT, per germline. This CDR3 is built from 15 residues. The V gene end was trimmed by 0 bases and the J gene end by 3 bases; junction bases not matched to a gene: 4. In DNA form, the CDR3 reads TGTGCCAGCAGTGAAGCCCTGACAGGGCACTATGGCTACACCTTC. Amino acids: CASSEALTGHYGYTF.

The V gene is TRBV29-1, the J gene TRBJ1-2; no reliable D call. The CDR3 runs to 13 residues. Trimming left V 8 bases short and J 0 bases short, with 13 bases between. Germline V CDR1 and CDR2: SQVTM, ANQGSEA. CDR3 nucleotides: TGCAGCAAGAGCCGGATTGCTAACTATGGCTACACCTTC. Its translation: CSKSRIANYGYTF.

The chain uses TRBV27 and TRBJ2-1; D gene ambiguous. The CDR3 covers 12 residues. CDR1 MNHEY and CDR2 SMNVEV come from the germline V gene (reference sequence). Trimming pared 5 bases from V and 6 bases from J, leaving 8 bases between. The DNA of the CDR3 is TGTGCCAGCAGTCGGACGGGCAATGAGCAGTTCTTC. This translates into CASSRTGNEQFF.

This sequence joins TRBV2 and TRBJ1-5; 8 bases align to TRBD1. Germline V gene data show CDR1 as SNHLY and CDR2 as FYNNEI. The length of the CDR3 is 15 residues. J gave up 10 bases and V 6 bases, and 14 bases lay outside the gene matches. The CDR3 DNA sequence: TGTGCCAGCAGCCTCCAGGGGGCCCTAGACTCTCCCCAGCATTTT. This translates into CASSLQGALDSPQHF.

The V call is TRBV11-2, the J call TRBJ2-3; 7 positions match TRBD2. Germline lookup yields CDR1 SGHAT and CDR2 FQNNGV. J gave up 0 bases and V 3 bases, and 6 bases lay outside the gene matches. The CDR3 is 16 residues long. CDR3 amino acids: CASSFQLASSTDTQYF. CDR3 coding DNA: TGTGCCAGCAGCTTCCAACTAGCGAGTAGCACAGATACGCAGTATTTT.

The chain employs TRBV10-1 and TRBJ2-3, with 7 bases that match TRBD1. CDR1 and CDR2 from the germline V gene are WNHNN and SYGVQD (reference sequence). The CDR3 is 14 residues long. Trimming took 4 bases from V and 1 from J; bases not matched to a gene: 2. This CDR3 is CASSVRGRTDTQYF. DNA of the CDR3: TGCGCCAGCAGTGTGAGGGGGCGCACAGATACGCAGTATTTT.

The chain employs TRBV5-6 and TRBJ2-6, with TRBD2 as a possible D gene (5 bases). The length of the CDR3 is 17 residues. The germline V and J ends were trimmed by 1 base and 3 bases, with 14 bases remaining between them. Germline CDR1 and CDR2: SGHDT and YYEEEE. The CDR3 DNA sequence: TGTGCCAGCAGCTTGCTTAGAGAGGGTAGTGGGGCCAACGTCCTGACTTTC. This sequence encodes CASSLLREGSGANVLTF.

The rearrangement links TRBV29-1 to TRBJ2-7, with D perhaps matching TRBD2 (5 bases). Trimming pared 4 bases from V and 3 bases from J, leaving 16 bases between. Germline-derived CDR1 and CDR2 are SQVTM and ANQGSEA. This CDR3 is 14 amino acids long. The CDR3 DNA follows: TGCAGCGTTGGTGGGAGAAGCCCTGGCTACGAGCAGTACTTC. Protein product: CSVGGRSPGYEQYF.

The chain links TRBV7-9 to TRBJ2-1, with D possibly being TRBD2 (6 bases). Per germline, CDR1 SEHNR and CDR2 FQNEAQ (reference sequence). This CDR3 region has 16 residues. Trimming removed 7 bases from V and 5 bases from J, with 21 bases in between. The CDR3 spells CASTIRDWGDNNEQFF. CDR3 nucleotide sequence: TGTGCCAGCACCATTAGAGATTGGGGGGATAACAATGAGCAGTTCTTC.

With respect to this clone: Other DNA sequences in this specimen translate into the identical CDR3. This chain uses TRBV2 with TRBJ2-5, with 13 bases identical to TRBD2. Germline CDR1 SNHLY, CDR2 FYNNEI. V gave up 4 bases and J gave up 4 bases; unmatched junction bases: 3. This CDR3 has 15 residues. CDR3 nucleotides: TGTGCCAGCAGTGGGGGACTAGCGGGGCGAGAGACCCAGTACTTC. Translating gives CASSGGLAGRETQYF.

The genes are TRBV18 and TRBJ2-2; 7 nucleotides match TRBD2. Germline V lookup: CDR1 KGHSH, CDR2 LQKENI. There are 17 residues in the CDR3. J lost 5 bases, V lost 0 bases, and 9 bases had no gene match. DNA for the CDR3: TGTGCCAGCTCACCACCGGGGATGAGGGGACTAACCGGGGAGCTGTTTTTT. Protein sequence: CASSPPGMRGLTGELFF.

This rearrangement joins TRBV18 to TRBJ1-5; 9 bases agree with TRBD1. Germline CDR1 KGHSH, CDR2 LQKENI. Germline trimming cut 3 bases from V and 4 bases from J; bases unmatched to any gene: 4. The CDR3 is 15 amino acids. The CDR3 DNA reads TGTGCCAGCTCACCTTCGACAGGGGGGAATCAGCCCCAGCATTTT. It specifies CASSPSTGGNQPQHF.

V is TRBV7-2 and J is TRBJ1-5; possible D gene TRBD1, 5 bases. CDR3 size: 18 residues. The germline V gene encodes CDR1 SGHTA and CDR2 FQGNSA. V lost 1 base, J lost 2 bases, and 18 bases lay in between. The CDR3 sequence is CASSLVPAETERNQPQHF. DNA of the CDR3: TGTGCCAGCAGCTTAGTGCCCGCCGAGACAGAACGCAATCAGCCCCAGCATTTT.

The J gene is TRBJ1-1, the V gene TRBV19; possible D gene TRBD1, 6 bases. Germline lookup yields CDR1 LNHDA and CDR2 SQIVND (reference sequence). The CDR3 consists of 16 residues. V lost 7 bases to trimming and J lost 6 bases, with 24 bases between them. CDR3 residues: CASTQGRQRVRPEAFF. The CDR3 region has the DNA TGTGCCAGTACCCAGGGGCGACAGAGGGTAAGACCTGAAGCTTTCTTT.

The chain recombines TRBV29-1 with TRBJ2-2; maybe TRBD1 (6 bases). The CDR3 runs to 15 residues. Trimming left V 6 bases short and J 0 bases short, with 14 bases between. In germline, CDR1 is SQVTM, CDR2 ANQGSEA. The chain's CDR3 is CSVTDSRTNTGELFF. The CDR3 coding sequence is TGCAGCGTGACGGACAGCAGGACGAACACCGGGGAGCTGTTTTTT.

This clone has just one count. The chain has TRBV12-5 and TRBJ2-2, with 7 bases aligning to TRBD1. This CDR3 comprises 13 residues. The V and J ends lost 7 bases and 4 bases, in that order; junction bases with no gene match: 3. Germline V gene data show CDR1 as LGHNT and CDR2 as FRNRAP. The CDR3 DNA reads TGTGCTAGTGCTCAGGGGGTCACCGGGGAGCTGTTTTTT. It yields the protein CASAQGVTGELFF.

V usage is TRBV7-9 and J usage is TRBJ1-4; D call uncertain. The CDR3 is 16 residues long. Germline CDR1 reads SEHNR; CDR2 reads FQNEAQ (reference sequence). The ends were cut back, 5 bases at V and 8 bases at J, with 21 bases in the middle. CDR3 amino acids: CASSPPLLGRGEKLFF. The CDR3 DNA follows: TGTGCCAGCAGCCCGCCCTTGTTGGGCCGGGGAGAAAAACTGTTTTTT.

CDR3 nucleotide sequence: TGTGCCAGCAAGGTGGGGACAGGGGGCTATGGCTACACCTTC. As protein: CASKVGTGGYGYTF. The gene calls are TRBV9 and TRBJ1-2; 11 nucleotides line up with TRBD1. This CDR3 is built from 14 residues. Unmatched junction bases numbered 5, after V lost 6 bases and J lost 4 bases. CDR1 and CDR2 from the germline V gene are SGDLS and YYNGEE.

This rearrangement joins TRBV28 to TRBJ1-1, with TRBD1 as a possible D gene (5 bases). CDR1 is MDHEN and CDR2 is SYDVKM in the germline V gene. Trimming shortened V by 5 bases and J by 11 bases, and 24 bases separated the two germline ends. CDR3 length: 15 residues. The CDR3 protein is CASSRAIGQGGRAFF. The CDR3 DNA is TGTGCCAGCAGTCGGGCGATAGGGCAGGGAGGAAGGGCTTTCTTT.

The chain is built from TRBV19 and TRBJ2-3, with D unclear. Germline values: CDR1 LNHDA, CDR2 SQIVND (reference sequence). The CDR3 sequence is 15 residues long. V lost 5 bases and J lost 0, with 12 bases in between. The CDR3 is CASSSFSGSTDTQYF. The CDR3 nucleotides are TGTGCCAGTAGTTCGTTTTCCGGGAGCACAGATACGCAGTATTTT.